The 26 T cell receptor beta chains below were found in one sample sequenced in a study of monozygotic twins with inflammatory bowel disease. After re-calling the 5' RACE reads, TCRdb lists one entry per CDR3 protein, DNA absent. This table lists over 110,000 distinct CDR3 sequences. Sequenced input: blood. These receptors originate from a human donor with ulcerative colitis or Crohn's disease, or a healthy co-twin of an affected twin (not recorded which).

This chain uses TRBV4-3 with TRBJ1-6; TCRdb's D call of TRBD1 is untestable without DNA. Looked up from germline, CDR1 is LGHNA and CDR2 is YSLEER. This CDR3 is 18 amino acids long. The CDR3 here is CASSQAFRGSQGGYGLHF.

V and J are TRBV20-1 and TRBJ2-7; TCRdb names TRBD1, which stays unverified in the absence of DNA. Germline-derived CDR1 and CDR2 are DFQATT and SNEGSKA (reference sequence). This CDR3 contains 16 residues. The CDR3 sequence is CSAPRAGTGITYEQYF.

The chain links TRBV7-3 to TRBJ2-5. CDR1 is SGHTA and CDR2 is FQGTGA in the germline V gene. The CDR3 has 13 amino acids. The CDR3 reads CASSLSSMETQYF.

The chain joins TRBV6-5 to TRBJ1-1; the TCRdb call, TRBD1, lacks DNA for checking. CDR1 is MNHEY and CDR2 is SVGAGI in the germline V gene. The CDR3 spans 15 residues. The CDR3 is CASSWRQGRHTEAFF.

This rearrangement joins TRBV11-2 to TRBJ2-7; TCRdb picks TRBD1, but there is no DNA to check that call. Germline CDR1 and CDR2: SGHAT and FQNNGV. This CDR3 is 15 amino acids long. This CDR3 reads CASSFRRQGAYEQYF.

This chain joins TRBV5-1 and TRBJ1-5. The CDR3 loop spans 15 amino acids. Looked up from germline, CDR1 is SGHRS and CDR2 is YFSETQ. The CDR3 here is CASSRRGGGGQPQHF.

The CDR3 loop is CASSQGVTSGGELDNEQFF. The V and J genes are TRBV3-1 and TRBJ2-1; with no DNA, the TCRdb D assignment of TRBD2 cannot be verified. This CDR3 has 19 residues. Germline assignment: CDR1 LGHDT and CDR2 YNNKEL (reference sequence).

V is TRBV7-2 and J is TRBJ2-3; TCRdb's assignment of TRBD1 cannot be checked, as there is no DNA. The CDR3 sequence is 13 residues long. Looked up from germline, CDR1 is SGHTA and CDR2 is FQGNSA. The CDR3 here is CASSLAEDTTQYF. Filled out from reference TRBV7-2 and TRBJ2-3, the complete variable domain reads GAGVSQSPSNKVTEKGKDVELRCDPISGHTALYWYRQSLGQGLEFLIYFQGNSAPDKSGLPSDRFSAERTGGSVSTLTIQRTQQEDSAVYLCASSLAEDTTQYFGPGTRLTVL.

The gene calls are TRBV19 and TRBJ1-2. CDR3 length equals 14 residues. From germline, CDR1 is LNHDA and CDR2 SQIVND (reference sequence). The CDR3: CASRHQGPNYGYTF.

The V gene is TRBV5-1, the J gene TRBJ2-7; the TRBD1 assignment by TCRdb is unverifiable without DNA. The CDR3 contains 15 residues. CDR1 is SGHRS and CDR2 is YFSETQ in the germline V gene. The CDR3 sequence is CASSLRWSGSYEQYF.

The chain joins TRBV5-1 to TRBJ2-3; absent DNA, TCRdb's TRBD2 call cannot be checked. Germline lookup yields CDR1 SGHRS and CDR2 YFSETQ. This CDR3 spans 18 amino acids. CDR3 sequence: CASSYPLAGTRGTDTQYF. The full variable domain, rest sourced from reference TRBV5-1 and TRBJ2-3, is KAGVTQTPRYLIKTRGQQVTLSCSPISGHRSVSWYQQTPGQGLQFLFEYFSETQRNKGNFPGRFSGRQFSNSRSEMNVSTLELGDSALYLCASSYPLAGTRGTDTQYFGPGTRLTVL.

The chain links TRBV15 to TRBJ1-5; no DNA is available, so the TRBD1 call from TCRdb remains unchecked. Germline V gives CDR1 LNHNV, CDR2 YYDKDF (reference sequence). CDR3 length equals 18 residues. The CDR3 loop is CATSRGPFRSGVDQPQHF.

This chain links TRBV7-9 with TRBJ2-5; the D call of TRBD1 rests on TCRdb alone, since no DNA is present to check it. The CDR3 is 14 residues long. Per germline, CDR1 SEHNR and CDR2 FQNEAQ (reference sequence). The CDR3 is CASSLNGARETQYF.

The chain carries TRBV29-1 and TRBJ2-3; the TRBD1 assignment by TCRdb is unverifiable without DNA. The CDR3 runs to 18 residues. Germline CDR1 is SQVTM and CDR2 is ANQGSEA. The CDR3 loop is CSVTGTVTRQGNTDTQYF.

V usage is TRBV5-1 and J usage is TRBJ2-5; the D call of TRBD1 rests on TCRdb alone, since no DNA is present to check it. The germline gives CDR1 SGHRS, CDR2 YFSETQ. This CDR3 is 15 amino acids long. CDR3 amino acids: CASSLVPSPQETQYF.

The chain employs TRBV5-1 and TRBJ1-1; TCRdb calls TRBD1, which cannot be checked without DNA. The CDR3 loop spans 14 amino acids. Germline V gene sequence: CDR1 SGHRS, CDR2 YFSETQ. The CDR3 sequence: CASRSGTTNTEAFF.

The V call is TRBV20-1, the J call TRBJ2-3; TCRdb picks TRBD2, but there is no DNA to check that call. Germline CDR1 reads DFQATT; CDR2 reads SNEGSKA (reference sequence). The CDR3 spans 15 residues. The CDR3 reads CSARDGGGRTDTQYF.

The CDR3 loop is CASSVPDLNTEAFF. The J gene is TRBJ1-1, the V gene TRBV9. The CDR3 extends over 14 amino acids. Germline V gene sequence: CDR1 SGDLS, CDR2 YYNGEE.

V is TRBV7-2 and J is TRBJ2-3. CDR3 length: 14 amino acids. The germline V gene encodes CDR1 SGHTA and CDR2 FQGNSA. The CDR3 is CASSRTMGTDTQYF.

J is TRBJ2-1 and V is TRBV7-2. Germline V CDR1 and CDR2: SGHTA, FQGNSA. This CDR3 region has 12 residues. The CDR3 here is CASKGSNNEQFF.

The rearrangement uses TRBV18 and TRBJ1-2. Per the germline V gene, CDR1 is KGHSH and CDR2 is LQKENI. The CDR3 consists of 13 residues. The chain's CDR3 is CASSAGRSYGYTF.

The rearrangement uses TRBV20-1 and TRBJ1-2; without DNA, the TCRdb call of TRBD1 cannot be checked. The CDR3 length is 12 residues. Germline CDR1 reads DFQATT; CDR2 reads SNEGSKA (reference sequence). CDR3 region: CSGGQGRSGYTF.

The chain uses TRBV5-1 and TRBJ1-2; checking the TCRdb D call of TRBD1 is not possible without DNA. CDR3 length equals 16 residues. The germline gives CDR1 SGHRS, CDR2 YFSETQ. The CDR3 spells CASSPRQGAPVYGYTF.

The rearrangement uses TRBV11-2 and TRBJ1-2. The CDR3 runs 15 residues. Germline CDR1 and CDR2: SGHAT and FQNNGV. The CDR3 here is CASSLVRADLYGYTF.

The rearrangement uses TRBV20-1 and TRBJ2-3; TCRdb lists TRBD1, though no DNA is available to test this call. From germline, CDR1 is DFQATT and CDR2 SNEGSKA (reference sequence). This CDR3 contains 17 residues. CDR3 loop: CSAPDLGGTGLGDTQYF.

The V call is TRBV20-1, the J call TRBJ1-4. Germline CDR1 and CDR2: DFQATT and SNEGSKA (reference sequence). The CDR3 covers 13 residues. The CDR3 is CSAEDGFNEKLFF.